A selection of T cell receptor beta chains follows, all from one sample in a study of T cell changes during pregnancy in multiple sclerosis. Sequenced by immunoSEQ multiplex PCR; TCRdb stores in-frame clones only, minus some. This sample has 20,000 to 25,000 clones, with roughly 91% found just once. This sample comprised CD8+ T cells from peripheral blood mononuclear cells, obtained in the third trimester of pregnancy. The receptors shown here come from a female donor with multiple sclerosis, enrolled in a pregnancy study. Each CDR3 is given with its conserved first and last residue. The D gene is left open where the match is weak. The size field is filled for only some rows; it gives once, few, many or a size class.

clone_size j_call v_call d_call cdr3_aa cdr3_nt
NA TRBJ2-1 TRBV7-9 NA CASSPKWGEANEQFF TGTGCCAGCAGCCCGAAATGGGGGGAAGCTAATGAGCAGTTCTTC
NA TRBJ2-7 TRBV6-1 TRBD1 CASSEGQGKTYEQYF TGTGCCAGCAGTGAAGGACAGGGGAAGACCTACGAGCAGTACTTC
NA TRBJ2-7 TRBV9 TRBD2 CASSAGLAYEQYF TGTGCCAGCAGCGCGGGACTAGCCTACGAGCAGTACTTC
NA TRBJ1-6 TRBV11-2 NA CASSLDTLGDSYNSPLHF TGTGCCAGCAGCTTAGATACACTTGGAGACTCCTATAATTCACCCCTCCACTTT
NA TRBJ1-1 TRBV15 TRBD1 CATSKNLETGAAFF TGTGCCACCAGCAAGAACCTCGAGACAGGGGCGGCTTTCTTT
NA TRBJ2-7 TRBV19 NA CASSISIVKRVSDEQHF TGTGCCAGTAGTATTTCCATTGTAAAGCGGGTTAGCGACGAGCAGCACTTC
NA TRBJ2-2 TRBV7-8 NA CASSSRLLSNTGELFF TGTGCCAGCAGCTCTCGACTGCTATCAAACACCGGGGAGCTGTTTTTT
few TRBJ1-5 TRBV25-1 NA CASSESRAAGNQPQHF TGTGCCAGCAGTGAATCGAGGGCCGCGGGCAATCAGCCCCAGCATTTT
NA TRBJ2-2 TRBV4-2 NA CASSLSREFLAGELFF TGTGCCAGCAGCCTCTCACGGGAGTTTCTTGCCGGGGAGCTGTTTTTT
NA TRBJ2-1 TRBV7-3 TRBD2 CASSSTSGSYNEQFF TGTGCCAGCAGCTCGACTAGCGGGAGCTACAATGAGCAGTTCTTC
NA TRBJ2-1 TRBV14 NA CASSQDSRKQFF TGTGCCAGCAGCCAAGATTCCAGGAAGCAGTTCTTC
NA TRBJ2-3 TRBV15 NA CATEAGLQSTDTQYF TGTGCCACCGAGGCAGGACTACAAAGCACAGATACGCAGTATTTT
NA TRBJ1-3 TRBV29-1 NA CSATGGNTIYF TGCAGCGCGACGGGGGGAAACACCATATATTTT
NA TRBJ2-1 TRBV9 TRBD2 CASSLTSGGVEQFF TGTGCCAGCAGCCTGACTAGCGGGGGGGTTGAGCAGTTCTTC
NA TRBJ1-2 TRBV10-3 TRBD1 CAISDRDRYKNYGYTF TGTGCCATCAGTGACCGGGACAGGTATAAGAACTATGGCTACACCTTC
NA TRBJ2-7 TRBV18 NA CASSPRGGPKGSYEQYF TGTGCCAGCTCACCAAGGGGGGGCCCCAAAGGCTCCTACGAGCAGTACTTC
NA TRBJ1-1 TRBV4-1 TRBD1 CASSQDSGQGSTEAFF TGCGCCAGCAGCCAAGATTCGGGACAGGGTTCGACTGAAGCTTTCTTT
NA TRBJ1-2 TRBV29-1 NA CSVGRDLGNYGYTF TGCAGCGTTGGTAGGGACTTGGGTAACTATGGCTACACCTTC
NA TRBJ2-5 TRBV21-1 NA CARRSYQETQYF TGTGCCCGTCGGTCGTACCAAGAGACCCAGTACTTC